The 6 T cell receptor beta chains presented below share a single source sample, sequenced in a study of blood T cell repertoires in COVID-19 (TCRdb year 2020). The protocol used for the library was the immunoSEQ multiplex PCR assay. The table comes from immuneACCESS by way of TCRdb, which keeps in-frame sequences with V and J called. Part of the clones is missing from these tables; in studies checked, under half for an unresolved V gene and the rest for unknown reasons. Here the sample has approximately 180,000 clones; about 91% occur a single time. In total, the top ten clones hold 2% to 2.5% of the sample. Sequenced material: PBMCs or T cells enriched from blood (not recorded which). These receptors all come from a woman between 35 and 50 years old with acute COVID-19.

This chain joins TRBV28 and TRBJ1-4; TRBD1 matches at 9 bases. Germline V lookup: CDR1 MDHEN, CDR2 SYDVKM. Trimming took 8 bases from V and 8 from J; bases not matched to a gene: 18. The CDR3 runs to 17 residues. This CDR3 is CASYNYSPGTGREKLFF. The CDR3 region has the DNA TGTGCCAGCTATAATTATTCCCCCGGGACAGGGAGAGAAAAACTGTTTTTT.

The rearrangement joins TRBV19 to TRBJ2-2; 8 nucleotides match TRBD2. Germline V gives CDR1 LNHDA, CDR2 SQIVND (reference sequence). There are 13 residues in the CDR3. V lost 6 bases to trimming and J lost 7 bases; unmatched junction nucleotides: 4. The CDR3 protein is CASSGLAGGELFF. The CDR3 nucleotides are TGTGCCAGTAGCGGACTAGCTGGCGGGGAGCTGTTTTTT.

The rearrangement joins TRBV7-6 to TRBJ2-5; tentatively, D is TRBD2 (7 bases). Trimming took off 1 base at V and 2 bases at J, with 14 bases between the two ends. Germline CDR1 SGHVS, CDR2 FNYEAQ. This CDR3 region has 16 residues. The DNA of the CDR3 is TGTGCCAGCAGCTTAGTAGGGGGGGCCCGGCAAGAGACCCAGTACTTC. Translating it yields CASSLVGGARQETQYF.

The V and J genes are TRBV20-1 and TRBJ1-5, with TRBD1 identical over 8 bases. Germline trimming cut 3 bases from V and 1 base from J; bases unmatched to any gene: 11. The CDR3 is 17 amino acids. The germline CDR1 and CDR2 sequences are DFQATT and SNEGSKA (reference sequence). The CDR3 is CSASRQGAKRSNQPQHF. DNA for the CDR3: TGCAGTGCTAGTAGGCAGGGGGCAAAGAGGAGCAATCAGCCCCAGCATTTT.

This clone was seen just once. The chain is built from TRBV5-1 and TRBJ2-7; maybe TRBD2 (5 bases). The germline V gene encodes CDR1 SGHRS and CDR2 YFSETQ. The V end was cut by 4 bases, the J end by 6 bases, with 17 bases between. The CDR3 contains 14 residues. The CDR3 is CASSLRQEGFEQYF. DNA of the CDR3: TGCGCCAGCAGCCTGAGACAAGAGGGCTTCGAGCAGTACTTC.

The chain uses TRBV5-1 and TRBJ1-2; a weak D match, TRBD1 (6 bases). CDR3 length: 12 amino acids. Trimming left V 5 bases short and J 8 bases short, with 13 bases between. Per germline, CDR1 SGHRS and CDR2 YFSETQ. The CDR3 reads CASSSGGAGYTF. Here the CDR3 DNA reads TGCGCCAGCAGTTCTGGGGGGGCCGGCTACACCTTC.